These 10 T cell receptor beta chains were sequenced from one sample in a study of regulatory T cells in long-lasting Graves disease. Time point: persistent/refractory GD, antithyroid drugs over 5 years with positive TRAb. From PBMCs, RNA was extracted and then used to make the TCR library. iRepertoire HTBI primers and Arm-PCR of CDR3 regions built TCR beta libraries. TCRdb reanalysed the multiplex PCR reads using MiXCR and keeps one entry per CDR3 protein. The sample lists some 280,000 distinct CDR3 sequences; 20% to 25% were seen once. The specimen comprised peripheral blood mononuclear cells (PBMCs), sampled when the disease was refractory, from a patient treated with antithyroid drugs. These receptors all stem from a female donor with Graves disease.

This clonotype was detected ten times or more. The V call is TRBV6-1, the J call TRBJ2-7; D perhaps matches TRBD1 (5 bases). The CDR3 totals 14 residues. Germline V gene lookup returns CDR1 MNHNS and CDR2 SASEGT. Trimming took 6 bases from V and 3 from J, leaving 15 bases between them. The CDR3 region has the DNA TGTGCCAGCAGAGGGGCCTTGACCCACTACGAGCAGTACTTC. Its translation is CASRGALTHYEQYF.

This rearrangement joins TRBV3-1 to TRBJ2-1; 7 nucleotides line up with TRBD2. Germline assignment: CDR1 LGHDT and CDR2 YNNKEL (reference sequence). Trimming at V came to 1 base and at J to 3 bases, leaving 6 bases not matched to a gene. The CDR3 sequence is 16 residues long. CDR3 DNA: TGTGCCAGCAGCCAAGCGGGAGGACCTATCTACAATGAGCAGTTCTTC. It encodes CASSQAGGPIYNEQFF.

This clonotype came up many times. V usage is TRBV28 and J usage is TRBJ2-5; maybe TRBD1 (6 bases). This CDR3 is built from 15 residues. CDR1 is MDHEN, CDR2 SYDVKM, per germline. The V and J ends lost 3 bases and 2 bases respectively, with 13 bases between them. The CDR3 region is CASSFGSGDQETQYF. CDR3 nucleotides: TGTGCCAGCAGTTTCGGTTCAGGGGATCAAGAGACCCAGTACTTC.

CDR3 nucleotides: TGCAGCGCTCGGGACCGGGGGGGAATCACTGAAGCTTTCTTT. This encodes CSARDRGGITEAFF. This rearrangement joins TRBV29-1 to TRBJ1-1; possible D gene TRBD1, 5 bases. Per the germline V gene, CDR1 is SQVTM and CDR2 is ANQGSEA. The CDR3 spans 14 residues. The V gene lost 7 bases and the J gene lost 4 bases, with 19 bases spanning the gap.

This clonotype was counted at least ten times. The CDR3 nucleotides are TGTGCCAGCAGCCGAACGGGACTCCTAGAGACCCAGTACTTC. It encodes CASSRTGLLETQYF. The rearrangement links TRBV12-3 or TRBV12-4 to TRBJ2-5; possible D gene TRBD2, 6 bases. The CDR3 has 14 amino acids. V was clipped by 6 bases and J by 4 bases, with 15 bases between them.

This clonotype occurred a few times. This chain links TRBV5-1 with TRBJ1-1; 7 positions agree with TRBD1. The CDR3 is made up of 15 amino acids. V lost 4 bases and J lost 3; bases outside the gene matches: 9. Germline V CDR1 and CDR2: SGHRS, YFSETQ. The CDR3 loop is CASSVQGSWDTEAFF. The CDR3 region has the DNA TGCGCCAGCAGCGTACAGGGGTCCTGGGACACTGAAGCTTTCTTT.

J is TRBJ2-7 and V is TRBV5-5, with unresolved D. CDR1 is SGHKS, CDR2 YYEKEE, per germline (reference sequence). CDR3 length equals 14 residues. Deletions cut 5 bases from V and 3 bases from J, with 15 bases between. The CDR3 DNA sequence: TGTGCCAGCAGTCCCCGGGCCTACTTCTACGAGCAGTACTTC. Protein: CASSPRAYFYEQYF.

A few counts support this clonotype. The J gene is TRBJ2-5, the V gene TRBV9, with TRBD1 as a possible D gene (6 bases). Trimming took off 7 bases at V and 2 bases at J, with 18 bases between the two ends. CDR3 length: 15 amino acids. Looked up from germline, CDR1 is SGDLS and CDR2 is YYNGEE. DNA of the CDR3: TGTGCCAGCTCACCCCCGGACAGTCGACAAGAGACCCAGTACTTC. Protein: CASSPPDSRQETQYF.

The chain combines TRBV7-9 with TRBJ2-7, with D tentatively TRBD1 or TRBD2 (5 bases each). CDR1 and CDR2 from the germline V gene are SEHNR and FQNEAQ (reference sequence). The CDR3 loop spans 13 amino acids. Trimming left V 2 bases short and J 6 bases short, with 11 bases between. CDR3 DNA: TGTGCCAGCAGCTTATTAGGGGAGTCCGAGCAGTACTTC. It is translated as CASSLLGESEQYF. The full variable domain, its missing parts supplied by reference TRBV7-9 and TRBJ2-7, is DTGVSQNPRHKITKRGQNVTFRCDPISEHNRLYWYRQTLGQGPEFLTYFQNEAQLEKSRLLSDRFSAERPKGSFSTLEIQRTEQGDSAMYLCASSLLGESEQYFGPGTRLTVT.

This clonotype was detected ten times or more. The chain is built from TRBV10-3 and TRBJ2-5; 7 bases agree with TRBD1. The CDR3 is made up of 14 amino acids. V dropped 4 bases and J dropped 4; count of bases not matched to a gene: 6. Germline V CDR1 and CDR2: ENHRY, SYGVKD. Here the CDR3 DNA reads TGTGCCATCAGTGCTGGACAGGCTGGAGAGACCCAGTACTTC. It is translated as CAISAGQAGETQYF.